The entry that follows covers one TCR beta chain sequence. These data are taken from a study of T cell changes during pregnancy in multiple sclerosis. Generated by immunoSEQ multiplex PCR, the TCRdb table keeps only in-frame clones and is missing some. Of some 40,000 clones listed, roughly nine tenths are singletons. The material sequenced was CD4+ T cells from peripheral blood mononuclear cells, taken in the first trimester of pregnancy. The receptor comes from a female donor with multiple sclerosis, enrolled in a pregnancy study.

CDR3 amino acids: CATSRSGTGKNQPQHF. The CDR3 nucleotides are TGTGCCACCAGCAGATCGGGGACAGGGAAGAATCAGCCCCAGCATTTT. The V and J genes are TRBV15 and TRBJ1-5; 9 bases align to TRBD1. Germline V lookup: CDR1 LNHNV, CDR2 YYDKDF (reference sequence). The CDR3 runs 16 residues. Trimming removed 2 bases from V and 4 bases from J; junction bases left unmatched: 6.